This section outlines one TCR beta chain sequence together with its context. The target antigen is unknown. This entry comes from a study of OX40 agonist ivuxolimab in advanced cancers. The wider study: In this cohort, patients received ivuxolimab, an agonistic anti-OX40 (CD134) antibody. Study conclusions and caveats: Clonal expansion in partial responders at 0.1-3.0 mg/kg ranked among the lowest. At 0.1 to 3.0 mg/kg and by week 6, CD4+ and CD8+ T cells in the blood had expanded clonally.

Repertoires were generated with immunoSEQ multiplex PCR, while TCRdb's copy carries only in-frame clones and drops some. Here the sample spans 45,000 to 75,000 clones, about 85% being singletons. There are 14 residues in the CDR3. Germline V gene sequence: CDR1 SGHVS, CDR2 FQNEAQ. J gave up 11 bases and V 2 bases, and 10 bases lay outside the gene matches. This rearrangement joins TRBV7-8 to TRBJ2-5; 8 bases match TRBD2. The TCR comes from an adult with an advanced solid tumor such as melanoma, head and neck, liver or kidney cancer. This sample comprised CD4+ or CD8+ T cells sorted from blood, obtained in a trial of the OX40 agonist ivuxolimab. The CDR3 loop is CASSLSLAGREQYF. The CDR3 nucleotides read TGTGCCAGCAGCTTATCGCTAGCGGGTAGAGAGCAGTACTTC.